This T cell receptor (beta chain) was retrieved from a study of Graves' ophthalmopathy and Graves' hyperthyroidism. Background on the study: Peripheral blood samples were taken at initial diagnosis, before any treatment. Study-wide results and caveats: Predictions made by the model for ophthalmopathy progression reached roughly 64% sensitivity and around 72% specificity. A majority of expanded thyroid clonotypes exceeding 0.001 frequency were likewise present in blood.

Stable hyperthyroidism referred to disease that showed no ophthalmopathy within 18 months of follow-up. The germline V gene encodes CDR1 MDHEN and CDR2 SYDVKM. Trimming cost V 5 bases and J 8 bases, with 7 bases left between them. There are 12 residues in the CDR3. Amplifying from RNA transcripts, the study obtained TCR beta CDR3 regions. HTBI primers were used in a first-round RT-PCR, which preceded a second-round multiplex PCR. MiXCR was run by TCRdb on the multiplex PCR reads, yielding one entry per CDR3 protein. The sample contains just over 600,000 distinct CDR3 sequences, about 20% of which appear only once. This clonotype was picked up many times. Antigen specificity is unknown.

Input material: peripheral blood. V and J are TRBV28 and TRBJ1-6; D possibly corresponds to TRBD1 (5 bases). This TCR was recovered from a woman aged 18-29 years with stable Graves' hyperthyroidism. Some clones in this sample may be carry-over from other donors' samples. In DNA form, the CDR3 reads TGTGCCAGCAGTGAACAGGATTCACCCCTCCACTTT. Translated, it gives CASSEQDSPLHF.